Listed here are 24 T cell receptor beta chains from one sample, sequenced in a study of metastatic and nonmetastatic thyroid tumors. From the PCR reads, TCRdb re-called clones with MiXCR. The sample carries around 89,000 clones, approximately 15% recorded once. Each patient went into thyroid surgery without having received any treatment. The sample taken for sequencing was blood. The receptors here all came from a female donor with papillary thyroid cancer or a benign thyroid nodule (not recorded which). Some clones in this sample may be carry-over from other donors' samples.

This clone was detected ten times or more. The chain links TRBV7-7 to TRBJ1-3; D is unresolved. Germline V CDR1 and CDR2: SSHAT, FNYEAQ (reference sequence). There are 12 residues in the CDR3. V lost 11 bases and J 4 bases, leaving 12 bases between the germline ends. The CDR3 nucleotides read TGTGCCGTAGCAGGCCTGGGAAACACCATATATTTT. Encoded protein: CAVAGLGNTIYF.

This clone was observed at least ten times. V gene TRBV6-1 combines with J gene TRBJ2-1, with TRBD2 matching over 11 bases. The CDR3 has 15 amino acids. J lost 8 bases, V lost 5 bases, and 8 bases had no gene match. The germline CDR1 and CDR2 sequences are MNHNS and SASEGT. DNA of the CDR3: TGTGCCAGCAGTTGGATAGCGGGGGGGTATGATGAGCAGTTCTTC. It is translated as CASSWIAGGYDEQFF.

This clone was observed many times. The chain is built from TRBV6-6 and TRBJ2-2; 9 positions match TRBD2. This CDR3 has 16 amino acids. Germline assignment: CDR1 MNHNY and CDR2 SVGAGI (reference sequence). The V gene end was trimmed by 0 bases and the J gene end by 5 bases; junction bases not matched to a gene: 4. CDR3 coding DNA: TGTGCCAGCAGTTACTCCCTTAGCGGGGGTACCGGGGAGCTGTTTTTT. Its translation: CASSYSLSGGTGELFF.

As to this clone: A read error may explain this, as a much larger clone is one base away. The chain combines TRBV19 with TRBJ1-1; perhaps TRBD1 as D (5 bases). In germline, CDR1 is LNHDA, CDR2 SQIVND (reference sequence). V was cut by 1 base and J by 9 bases, with 18 bases left in between. This CDR3 is built from 15 residues. CDR3 region: CASSIGQGVRTQAFF. DNA of the CDR3: TGTGCCAGTAGTATAGGGCAGGGAGTGAGGACTCAAGCTTTCTTT.

Ten or more counts support this clone. V is TRBV20-1 and J is TRBJ2-1; 9 bases fit TRBD2. Per the germline V gene, CDR1 is DFQATT and CDR2 is SNEGSKA (reference sequence). This CDR3 comprises 16 residues. V was pared by 2 bases and J by 7 bases, with 12 bases of the junction left unmatched. The CDR3 sequence is CSARRPGLARRNEQFF. CDR3 in DNA: TGCAGTGCTAGAAGACCGGGACTAGCTAGAAGAAATGAGCAGTTCTTC.

Comment on this clone: A much larger clone sits a single nucleotide away, making a read error possible. V is TRBV27 and J is TRBJ2-3; 13 bases line up with TRBD2. J lost 2 bases, V lost 5 bases, and 4 bases had no gene match. The CDR3 contains 16 residues. Germline V gives CDR1 MNHEY, CDR2 SMNVEV (reference sequence). CDR3 DNA sequence: TGTGCCAGCAGTACCACTAGCGGGGGGGCCACAGATACGCAGTATTTT. Its protein is CASSTTSGGATDTQYF.

A few counts support this clone. A read error is possible here, since a much larger clone lies one base away. V gene TRBV28 combines with J gene TRBJ2-7; 7 bases match TRBD1. Germline assignment: CDR1 MDHEN and CDR2 SYDVKM. CDR3 length equals 14 residues. After removal of 7 bases from V and 2 bases from J, the junction contained 8 bases not matched to a gene. CDR3 coding DNA: TGTGCCAGCATACCCTTGACAGGGACCTACGAGCAGTACTTC. This codes for CASIPLTGTYEQYF.

With regard to this clone: A junction end diverges from the germline sequence, so it may reflect a read error. This CDR3 reads CASSVQFNTEAFF. Written as DNA, the CDR3 is TGTGCCAGCAGTGTTCAATTTAACACTGAGGCTTTCTTT. This chain uses TRBV2 with TRBJ1-1; D unresolved. The CDR3 covers 13 residues. Germline values: CDR1 SNHLY, CDR2 FYNNEI.

The table lists this clone with a few counts. V usage is TRBV15 and J usage is TRBJ2-5; no definite D call. Germline V CDR1 and CDR2: LNHNV, YYDKDF (reference sequence). The CDR3 contains 13 residues. Trimming pared 2 bases from V and 5 bases from J, leaving 9 bases between. In DNA, the CDR3 is TGTGCCACCAGCAGACCCCATGGGGAGACCCAGTACTTC. Translated: CATSRPHGETQYF.

This clone was detected many times. This chain joins TRBV4-1 and TRBJ2-6; D may be TRBD1 or TRBD2 (6 bases each). The CDR3 is 19 amino acids. Germline values: CDR1 MGHRA, CDR2 YSYEKL. The V end was cut by 3 bases, the J end by 3 bases, with 21 bases between. Here the CDR3 DNA reads TGCGCCAGCAGCCACCCCCACCTCCGAGAGGGGGGTGGGGCCAACGTCCTGACTTTC. This codes for CASSHPHLREGGGANVLTF.

About this clone itself: Just one base apart from a much larger clone, this may be a read error. The rearrangement links TRBV7-9 to TRBJ2-5, with D perhaps matching TRBD2 (6 bases). This CDR3 has 13 residues. CDR1 is SEHNR and CDR2 is FQNEAQ in the germline V gene (reference sequence). CDR3 nucleotide sequence: TGTGCCATCAGCCCCCTGCGGGGTGAGACCCAGTACTTC. Protein: CAISPLRGETQYF.

Notes on this clone: This may arise from a read error, as a much more abundant clone is one base away. The chain combines TRBV7-8 with TRBJ2-3, with a tentative D call TRBD2 (7 bases). Germline V gene sequence: CDR1 SGHVS, CDR2 FQNEAQ. The V end was cut by 5 bases, the J end by 4 bases, with 19 bases between. The CDR3 has 16 residues. In DNA, the CDR3 is TGTGCCAGCAGCCCCGGCTGGTGGGGGGGCTCAGATACGCAGTATTTT. Residues: CASSPGWWGGSDTQYF.

In its sample, this clone was seen a few times. This could be a read error, since a much larger clone is one nucleotide away. This rearrangement joins TRBV9 to TRBJ2-3, with D perhaps TRBD2 (5 bases). V was pared by 4 bases and J by 4 bases, with 16 bases between. The germline gives CDR1 SGDLS, CDR2 YYNGEE. The CDR3 extends over 15 amino acids. The CDR3 protein is CASSTTTILADTQYF. The CDR3 DNA follows: TGTGCCAGCAGCACAACGACTATTTTAGCAGATACGCAGTATTTT.

This clone was seen at least ten times. The chain couples TRBV9 to TRBJ2-5; no reliable D call. From germline, CDR1 is SGDLS and CDR2 YYNGEE. This CDR3 spans 17 amino acids. V shed 3 bases and J shed 5 bases, with 23 bases lying between them. The CDR3 loop reads CASSASPRFWLGETQYF. The CDR3 nucleotides are TGTGCCAGCAGCGCAAGTCCTCGGTTTTGGCTGGGGGAGACCCAGTACTTC. The whole variable domain, remainder taken from reference TRBV9 and TRBJ2-5, is DSGVTQTPKHLITATGQRVTLRCSPRSGDLSVYWYQQSLDQGLQFLIQYYNGEERAKGNILERFSAQQFPDLHSELNLSSLELGDSALYFCASSASPRFWLGETQYFGPGTRLLVL.

This chain links TRBV18 with TRBJ2-3; maybe TRBD2 (6 bases). This CDR3 is built from 14 residues. Trimming stripped 8 bases from V and 3 bases from J, with 15 bases between. The germline V gene has CDR1 KGHSH and CDR2 LQKENI. The CDR3 reads CASTRGVVTDTQYF. The CDR3 DNA follows: TGTGCCAGCACGCGGGGTGTTGTTACAGATACGCAGTATTTT.

This clone was counted many times. The CDR3 nucleotides are TGTGCCAGCAGTTTAAGGGGAGCTAACTATGGCTACACCTTC. Residues: CASSLRGANYGYTF. The chain is built from TRBV27 and TRBJ1-2, with D perhaps TRBD1 (5 bases). Germline V lookup: CDR1 MNHEY, CDR2 SMNVEV (reference sequence). The CDR3 extends over 14 amino acids. V was shortened by 2 bases and J by 0 bases, with 7 bases between the two germline ends.

This clone was detected ten times or more. The J gene is TRBJ2-7, the V gene TRBV2; D ambiguous. V was cut by 0 bases and J by 4 bases, with 4 bases left in between. The V gene's germline CDR1 is SNHLY and CDR2 FYNNEI. The CDR3 is 12 amino acids. CDR3 DNA sequence: TGTGCCAGCAGTGAAGCGCTTTACGAGCAGTACTTC. This codes for CASSEALYEQYF.

Comments on this clone: It may be a read error: a sequence one base away is much more abundant. The V gene is TRBV20-1, the J gene TRBJ2-5, with 7 bases matching TRBD1. Germline CDR1 DFQATT, CDR2 SNEGSKA (reference sequence). CDR3 length equals 12 residues. CDR3 loop: CIAQGQWETQYF. As DNA, the CDR3 is TGCATTGCCCAGGGACAGTGGGAGACCCAGTACTTC.

As to this clone: A read error may be the cause here, since a much bigger clone is one base away. The chain is built from TRBV15 and TRBJ1-5; D gene ambiguous. From germline, CDR1 is LNHNV and CDR2 YYDKDF (reference sequence). Trimming left V 0 bases short and J 4 bases short, with 13 bases between. The CDR3 is made up of 16 amino acids. The CDR3 loop is CATSRDRVVFNQPQHF. Here the CDR3 DNA reads TGTGCCACCAGCAGAGATCGGGTGGTATTTAATCAGCCCCAGCATTTT.

In regard to this clone: One end of the junction varies from germline; a read error may be responsible. The V call is TRBV30, the J call TRBJ1-2; D is unresolved. The CDR3 is 11 amino acids. Germline V gene lookup returns CDR1 GTSNPN and CDR2 SVGIG (reference sequence). This CDR3 reads CAWSHSYSYTF. As DNA, the CDR3 is TGTGCCTGGAGTCATTCCTATAGCTACACCTTC. The whole variable domain, filled in from reference TRBV30 and TRBJ1-2, reads SQTIHQWPATLVQPVGSPLSLECTVEGTSNPNLYWYRQAAGRGLQLLFYSVGIGQISSEVPQNLSASRPQDRQFILSSKKLLLSDSGFYLCAWSHSYSYTFGSGTRLTVV.

The rearrangement links TRBV29-1 to TRBJ1-1, with D possibly being TRBD1 (6 bases). V lost 0 bases and J lost 1, with 6 bases in between. The germline CDR1 and CDR2 sequences are SQVTM and ANQGSEA. The CDR3 runs 13 residues. In DNA form, the CDR3 reads TGCAGCGTTGAAGAGACAGGGAACACTGAAGCTTTCTTT. This gives the protein CSVEETGNTEAFF.

This chain links TRBV12-3 or TRBV12-4 with TRBJ2-7; 7 nucleotides align to TRBD1. The CDR3 length is 16 residues. Trimming took 5 bases from V and 2 from J; bases not matched to a gene: 12. The CDR3 DNA reads as TGTGCCAGCAGTGTAGACAGGGTGACCAGACCCTACGAGCAGTACTTC. As protein: CASSVDRVTRPYEQYF.

This clone was counted between two and nine times. A single base separates this from a much larger clone, so it may be a read error. The J gene is TRBJ2-1, the V gene TRBV29-1, with D uncertain. Trimming removed 4 bases at V and 4 bases at J, with 11 bases between. Germline V CDR1 and CDR2: SQVTM, ANQGSEA. The CDR3 contains 13 residues. DNA for the CDR3: TGCAGCGTTGGGTCGCTGTTTTACAATGAGCAGTTCTTC. This translates into CSVGSLFYNEQFF.

This clone has ten or more counts. The CDR3: CASSPLGKPPYEQYF. CDR3 in DNA: TGTGCCAGTAGCCCCTTGGGTAAACCCCCCTACGAGCAGTACTTC. This rearrangement joins TRBV19 to TRBJ2-7; D not resolved. The ends were cut back, 6 bases at V and 2 bases at J, with 17 bases in the middle. Germline CDR1 LNHDA, CDR2 SQIVND (reference sequence). The CDR3 spans 15 residues.